The rows below give T cell receptor beta chains drawn from one sample of a study of T-cell memory formation after mild COVID-19. MiXCR, applied by TCRdb to the 5' RACE reads, yields one record per CDR3 protein. Altogether roughly 170,000 distinct CDR3 sequences are present, about 21% being singletons, with the ten largest covering 20% to 25%. Sequencing was performed on PBMCs or a T cell subset sorted from them (not recorded which). These TCRs come from an adult woman who had mild COVID-19 (a few samples of this study predate the infection). Cell type and time point are not known. CDR3s include the opening cysteine and the closing phenylalanine or tryptophan.

j_gene | v_gene | CDR3aa
TRBJ2-5 | TRBV7-9 | CASSAGTGGETQYF
TRBJ1-1 | TRBV24-1 | CATSDGGPRAFF
TRBJ2-1 | TRBV24-1 | CATSDFADNEQFF
TRBJ2-5 | TRBV7-9 | CASSFPGLAGQETQYF
TRBJ1-2 | TRBV29-1 | CSVWSSIVGYTF
TRBJ2-7 | TRBV9 | CASSVGGEGLSYEQYF
TRBJ2-1 | TRBV4-2 | CASSQEGEGNEQFF
TRBJ2-4 | TRBV5-1 | CASSLARIPENIQYF
TRBJ2-3 | TRBV11-2 | CASSLGRRSTDTQYF
TRBJ2-5 | TRBV4-1 | CASSQEGKTQYF
TRBJ2-7 | TRBV7-9 | CASSHRQGRYEQYF
TRBJ2-5 | TRBV29-1 | CSVTRNAGTEETQYF
TRBJ2-1 | TRBV15 | CATSRELGGEYNEQFF
TRBJ1-1 | TRBV29-1 | CSVTPTNTEAFF
TRBJ2-1 | TRBV7-9 | CASSGPSPTDNEQFF
TRBJ1-2 | TRBV15 | CATSRERGVRGYTF
TRBJ2-1 | TRBV5-1 | CASSLALAGGPYNEQFF
TRBJ1-5 | TRBV7-9 | CASSVAGQPQHF
TRBJ2-1 | TRBV7-8 | CASSLEGGWRNEQFF
TRBJ1-2 | TRBV9 | CASSVQRGTANYGYTF
TRBJ2-1 | TRBV7-9 | CASSPLAGGRNEQFF
TRBJ1-5 | TRBV24-1 | CATGAAGNQPQHF
TRBJ2-3 | TRBV7-9 | CASSLSALTPGPDTQYF
TRBJ1-1 | TRBV10-3 | CAISDARATNTEAFF
TRBJ2-5 | TRBV27 | CASSSGGYQETQYF
TRBJ1-2 | TRBV29-1 | CSVEDPDRNYGYTF
TRBJ2-3 | TRBV7-9 | CASSTTRGPGTDTQYF
TRBJ2-1 | TRBV7-8 | CASSSGQGIFNEQFF
TRBJ1-1 | TRBV4-2 | CASIHTGGTEAFF
TRBJ2-1 | TRBV6-1 | CASSHQAGANEQFF
TRBJ2-1 | TRBV12-3/TRBV12-4 | CASSFHGGMSSYNEQFF
TRBJ1-1 | TRBV30 | CAWKGAGRQEAFF
TRBJ1-1 | TRBV6-5 | CASSLGRFTEAFF
TRBJ2-7 | TRBV29-1 | CSVELRGGSYEQYF